A selection of T cell receptor beta chains follows, all from one sample in a study of PD-L1 blockade in urothelial cancer. The assay was immunoSEQ multiplex PCR, and TCRdb's table has in-frame clones only and misses some. The sample has around 33,000 clones, roughly 87% seen once. Sequenced material: PBMCs, taken around atezolizumab (anti-PD-L1) treatment. The receptors come from a man older than 75 with urothelial cancer. The CDR3 runs from the conserved cysteine through the conserved F or W. A D gene is named only where the DNA matches it firmly. Some rows mark clone size as missing; the rest say once, few, many or name a class of expanded clone.

TRBV28	.	TRBJ2-3	.	CASSAVGGKTDTQYF	TGTGCCAGCAGTGCGGTGGGAGGTAAAACAGATACGCAGTATTTT
TRBV2	.	TRBJ2-5	.	CASSEELRAGETQYF	TGTGCCAGCAGTGAAGAATTGAGAGCGGGAGAGACCCAGTACTTC
TRBV4-3	few	TRBJ1-2	.	CASSQVAGLRDNYGYTF	TGCGCCAGCAGCCAAGTGGCAGGGTTAAGGGATAACTATGGCTACACCTTC
TRBV6-6	.	TRBJ1-1	.	CASSRRGREAAFF	TGTGCCAGCAGCCGACGGGGCAGGGAGGCGGCTTTCTTT
TRBV2	few	TRBJ1-2	TRBD1	CASRDRTGYTF	TGTGCCAGCAGGGACAGGACTGGCTACACCTTC
TRBV7-2	.	TRBJ2-5	TRBD2	CASSLMASGGLETQYF	TGTGCCAGCAGCTTAATGGCTAGCGGAGGGTTGGAGACCCAGTACTTC
TRBV5-1	few	TRBJ2-3	TRBD1	CASSYAGTGPRMQYF	TGCGCCAGCAGCTATGCCGGGACAGGGCCTCGTATGCAGTATTTT
TRBV27	.	TRBJ2-1	TRBD1	CASRDRAYNEQFF	TGTGCCAGCAGGGACAGGGCCTACAATGAGCAGTTCTTC
TRBV5-1	.	TRBJ2-5	TRBD2	CASSIGTTQETQYF	TGCGCCAGCAGCATCGGGACTACCCAAGAGACCCAGTACTTC
TRBV18	.	TRBJ2-5	TRBD2	CASSPGSLAVQETQYF	TGTGCCAGCTCACCCGGATCCCTAGCGGTACAAGAGACCCAGTACTTC
TRBV5-1	once	TRBJ2-1	TRBD2	CASSLDQRESYNEQFF	TGCGCCAGCAGCTTGGATCAGCGGGAGAGTTACAATGAGCAGTTCTTC
TRBV6-1	.	TRBJ2-7	.	CASSEVAGTFSYEQYF	TGTGCCAGCAGTGAGGTGGCCGGGACATTCTCCTACGAGCAGTACTTC
TRBV2	.	TRBJ2-1	.	CASSDAGTYNEQFF	TGTGCCAGCAGTGATGCAGGGACTTACAATGAGCAGTTCTTC
TRBV2	.	TRBJ2-7	TRBD1	CAGGTGGWYEQYF	TGTGCCGGAGGGACAGGGGGCTGGTACGAGCAGTACTTC
TRBV19	.	TRBJ2-2	TRBD2	CASSIRLAGGFPGELFF	TGTGCCAGTAGTATCCGACTAGCGGGAGGGTTCCCCGGGGAGCTGTTTTTT
TRBV18	.	TRBJ1-2	TRBD1	CASSPGRGPNYGYTF	TGTGCCAGCTCACCGGGCAGGGGGCCCAACTATGGCTACACCTTC
TRBV10-1	.	TRBJ1-4	TRBD1	CASGQGTNEKLFF	TGCGCCAGCGGACAGGGGACTAATGAAAAACTGTTTTTT
TRBV11-2	.	TRBJ2-3	.	CASSSKQADTQYF	TGTGCCAGCAGCTCCAAACAGGCAGATACGCAGTATTTT
TRBV27	.	TRBJ2-7	TRBD1	CASSSGTDPKGEQYF	TGTGCCAGCAGTTCCGGGACAGACCCCAAGGGGGAGCAGTACTTC
TRBV5-1	.	TRBJ1-1	.	CASSTEPGSSTEAFF	TGCGCCAGCAGCACCGAGCCCGGTTCTAGCACTGAAGCTTTCTTT
TRBV7-8	.	TRBJ1-4	TRBD1	CASSPRQGTNEKLFF	TGTGCCAGCAGCCCTCGACAGGGGACTAATGAAAAACTGTTTTTT
TRBV5-1	.	TRBJ2-7	.	CASSPLQGYYEQYF	TGCGCCAGCAGCCCACTCCAGGGTTACTACGAGCAGTACTTC
TRBV7-2	.	TRBJ2-4	TRBD1	CASSPSGQGWDIQYF	TGTGCCAGCAGCCCTAGTGGACAGGGCTGGGACATTCAGTACTTC
TRBV5-1	once	TRBJ2-1	TRBD2	CASSLDPGGSYNEQFF	TGCGCCAGCAGCTTGGATCCGGGAGGCTCCTACAATGAGCAGTTCTTC
TRBV5-6	.	TRBJ2-4	TRBD1	CASSPGQAKNIQYF	TGTGCCAGCAGCCCGGGACAGGCCAAAAACATTCAGTACTTC
TRBV6-5	.	TRBJ2-1	.	CASRKTVGGGHEQFF	TGTGCCAGCAGGAAAACGGTAGGGGGTGGGCATGAGCAGTTCTTC
TRBV10-3	.	TRBJ2-7	.	CAISESTTYEQYF	TGTGCCATCAGTGAGTCGACAACCTACGAGCAGTACTTC
TRBV19	.	TRBJ1-5	TRBD1	CASSIEGRDRVRYSNQPQHF	TGTGCCAGTAGTATAGAGGGGCGGGACAGGGTCCGCTATAGCAATCAGCCCCAGCATTTT
TRBV10-3	.	TRBJ1-3	TRBD1	CAISADRVSSGNTIYF	TGTGCCATCAGTGCGGACAGGGTGAGCTCTGGAAACACCATATATTTT
TRBV2	few	TRBJ2-1	.	CASSIGPGNEQFF	TGTGCCAGCAGTATAGGCCCGGGCAATGAGCAGTTCTTC
TRBV19	.	TRBJ2-1	TRBD2	CASSTSGRAYNEQFF	TGTGCCAGTAGTACTAGCGGGAGGGCCTACAATGAGCAGTTCTTC
TRBV18	.	TRBJ2-7	TRBD1	CASSPGKGQGSYEQYF	TGTGCCAGCTCACCCGGTAAGGGACAGGGGTCCTACGAGCAGTACTTC
TRBV19	few	TRBJ1-1	TRBD1	CASSEGQGNTEAFF	TGTGCCAGTAGTGAGGGACAGGGGAACACTGAAGCTTTCTTT
TRBV5-4	.	TRBJ2-7	TRBD2	CASSFGIGTSGRYSYEQYF	TGTGCCAGCAGCTTCGGCATCGGGACTAGCGGGAGATACTCCTACGAGCAGTACTTC
TRBV2	.	TRBJ2-2	.	CASRRSANTGELFF	TGTGCCAGCAGACGGAGTGCGAACACCGGGGAGCTGTTTTTT
TRBV5-5	.	TRBJ1-1	.	CASSSVGGGGGTEAFF	TGTGCCAGCAGCTCCGTGGGTGGGGGCGGCGGCACTGAAGCTTTCTTT
TRBV10-3	.	TRBJ2-7	.	CATETNSYEQYF	TGTGCCACCGAGACAAACTCCTACGAGCAGTACTTC
TRBV6-6	.	TRBJ1-2	.	CASSPTGSNYGYTF	TGTGCCAGCAGCCCGACAGGTTCTAACTATGGCTACACCTTC
TRBV5-1	.	TRBJ2-3	.	CASSFLTDTQYF	TGCGCCAGCAGCTTTCTAACAGATACGCAGTATTTT
TRBV6-5	.	TRBJ1-4	TRBD1	CASSSTTGPNEKLFF	TGTGCCAGCAGTTCCACGACAGGGCCAAATGAAAAACTGTTTTTT
TRBV4-3	.	TRBJ2-1	TRBD1	CASSHGGPGGNEQFF	TGCGCCAGCAGCCATGGGGGACCAGGGGGTAATGAGCAGTTCTTC
TRBV30	.	TRBJ2-3	TRBD1	CAWRERQGILPQYF	TGTGCCTGGAGAGAGAGACAGGGAATCCTCCCGCAGTATTTT
TRBV15	.	TRBJ2-7	TRBD2	CATSRGASGTYEQYF	TGTGCCACCAGCAGAGGGGCTAGCGGGACCTACGAGCAGTACTTC
TRBV10-2	.	TRBJ2-6	TRBD1	CASSARGQVESGANVLTF	TGCGCCAGCAGTGCCAGGGGACAGGTTGAGTCTGGGGCCAACGTCCTGACTTTC
TRBV6-6	few	TRBJ1-1	TRBD1	CASSSGQGVSNTEAFF	TGTGCCAGCAGTTCTGGACAGGGGGTATCGAACACTGAAGCTTTCTTT
TRBV19	.	TRBJ2-1	TRBD2	CASSPSTSGSLKNEQFF	TGTGCCAGTAGTCCGTCGACTAGCGGGAGTTTGAAGAATGAGCAGTTCTTC
TRBV5-4	.	TRBJ2-3	TRBD2	CASSFRLAGDLDTQYF	TGTGCCAGCAGCTTCAGACTAGCGGGAGATCTAGATACGCAGTATTTT
TRBV15	.	TRBJ2-7	.	CATSRTLMIYEQYF	TGTGCCACCAGTCGGACACTGATGATCTACGAGCAGTACTTC
TRBV19	.	TRBJ1-2	.	CASSSPAGSYGYTF	TGTGCCAGTAGTTCGCCCGCAGGGTCCTATGGCTACACCTTC
TRBV18	.	TRBJ1-1	.	CASSPSGQGPNTEAFF	TGTGCCAGCTCACCCTCCGGCCAGGGGCCGAACACTGAAGCTTTCTTT
TRBV2	.	TRBJ1-1	TRBD1	CASTISQGGNTEAFF	TGTGCCAGCACCATATCACAGGGGGGGAACACTGAAGCTTTCTTT
TRBV6-1	.	TRBJ1-4	TRBD1	CASKGTGARGEKLFF	TGTGCCAGCAAAGGGACAGGGGCTAGGGGTGAAAAACTGTTTTTT
TRBV5-1	.	TRBJ2-1	.	CASSLGDPYNEQFF	TGCGCCAGCAGCTTAGGAGACCCCTACAATGAGCAGTTCTTC